This TCR beta chain came from a study of shared clonotypes between healthy human individuals (dated by TCRdb to 2018 to 2020). Study-level background: A couple of women and a few men aged 18 to 49 years were included in the cohort. For each donor, three plates each were used for CD4 naive and CD4 memory, two plates were used for CD8 naive, and one plate was used for CD8 memory. To estimate repertoire size and how much clonotypes are shared between individuals, the study performed deep sequencing of blood TCR repertoires from roughly five healthy adults. Between about 0.94 and 8.9 billion PBMCs per donor were obtained by leukapheresis. To increase sequencing depth and limit assay-specific biases, TCR repertoire library preparation and sequencing were carried out by different laboratories using diverse techniques.

Using the deep immunoSEQ assay, multiplex PCR amplified TCR CDR3 regions from genomic DNA. For each cell subset, the extracted genomic DNA was distributed evenly across all wells of several immunoSEQ 96-well plates, and each plate served as one replicate. Each replicate PCR for sorted subsets received approximately 200 ng genomic DNA, equal to 28,000 or so T cell genomes. Purified libraries were quantified with a Qubit 3.0 fluorometer, sized on a Bioanalyzer 2100, and re-quantified with the KAPA Library Quantification kit. A separate single-read 150-cycle Illumina NextSeq 550 flow cell was used to sequence each immunoSEQ 96-well plate. Concerning the study's data processing: Because the immunoSEQ output held only junctional sequences and lacked quality scores, the filtering could not match the filtering applied to full-length reads. Sequences were annotated with PyIR, a Python wrapper for IgBLAST v1.9, and V/J genes and CDR3 were assigned using IMGT germline references. Reads were filtered out if the reads had weak V/J assignments (E-value above 1e-6), no CDR3, stop codons, out-of-frame junctions, or ambiguous translated residues. V3J clonotypes were defined as sequences sharing an identical inferred V gene, J gene, and CDR3 amino acid sequence. To compute the percentage overlap between repertoires, the number of shared unique clonotypes was divided by the size of the smaller repertoire. RTK rarefaction, the Chao1 estimator, and Recon v2.1 estimates of unobserved clonotypes were used to assess repertoire richness. For all TCRbeta clonotypes obtained by the gDNA method from four donors, generation probabilities were computed with OLGA. Imported from immuneACCESS, the table was reduced by TCRdb to in-frame sequences with V and J called. These copies leave out some clones; in studies compared against another copy, an unresolved V gene accounts for under half, and the cause of the remainder is not known. V, J and clone size are those of that table, while D and trimming were read from the DNA. The sample data list approximately 1,500,000 clones, and 95% to 99% of these were observed just once. Of the sample, roughly 0.42% falls within the top ten clones.

Healthy HIV-negative adults with no recently reported acute infections or vaccinations were included as donors. Only Caucasian adults living in Nashville, Tennessee, USA were represented among the donors. CD4+ T cells were enriched through magnetic negative selection, after which naive cells were positively selected on CD45RA and the remaining negative fraction served as the memory subset. Blood was collected by leukapheresis, and PBMCs were isolated by Ficoll-Histopaque density gradient centrifugation and then cryopreserved in liquid nitrogen vapor phase. Analytical flow cytometry was used to check the purity and quantity of every magnetically sorted T cell population. Genomic DNA was isolated from each sorted fraction and quantified by UV absorbance on a Nanodrop 2000c. CDR1 and CDR2, per the germline V gene, are LGHNA and YSLEER. Trimming accounts for 4 bases at V and 6 bases at J, while the number of junction bases matched to no gene is 9. The CDR3 measures 16 amino acids from cysteine to phenylalanine. Only the CDR3 portion is preserved as DNA: 48 bases, with reading frame beginning at the first base.

On this clone itself: It has no known antigen specificity. The sample holds no much larger clone one base away, and base qualities are not on file.

Summary of the overall study and its limitations: Sampling was restricted to blood, and TCR repertoires in tissue are likely to differ from TCR repertoires in blood. Even with the large sequencing depth, rarefaction of the sorted-subset datasets indicated that sequencing was incomplete. Pairwise subsampling led to the expectation that sequencing depth would affect the degree of clonotype sharing among donors. Compared with non-shared clonotypes, clonotypes shared by all four sorted-subset donors had higher generation probabilities. Naive subsets generally had larger estimated clonotype richness than memory subsets. Because the study included a small number of donors, the genetic and exposure-history diversity represented was limited. When a handful of donors were compared, the shared fraction of clonotypes was about 5% for naive CD4, around 3.5% for naive CD8, 2.3% for memory CD4, and approximately 0.4% for memory CD8.

The sequence joins TRBV4-3 to TRBJ1-4, with 9 middle bases fitting TRBD1. This sequence was found in a man aged 25-40 years in good health. Sequenced: naive CD4+ T cells sorted from blood. The sample's cell subset or site label is to be understood as: CD45RA+ positively selected. The bases are TGCGCCAGCAGCCGGGTTCCGGGACAGGGACATGAAAAACTGTTTTTT. It specifies CASSRVPGQGHEKLFF.